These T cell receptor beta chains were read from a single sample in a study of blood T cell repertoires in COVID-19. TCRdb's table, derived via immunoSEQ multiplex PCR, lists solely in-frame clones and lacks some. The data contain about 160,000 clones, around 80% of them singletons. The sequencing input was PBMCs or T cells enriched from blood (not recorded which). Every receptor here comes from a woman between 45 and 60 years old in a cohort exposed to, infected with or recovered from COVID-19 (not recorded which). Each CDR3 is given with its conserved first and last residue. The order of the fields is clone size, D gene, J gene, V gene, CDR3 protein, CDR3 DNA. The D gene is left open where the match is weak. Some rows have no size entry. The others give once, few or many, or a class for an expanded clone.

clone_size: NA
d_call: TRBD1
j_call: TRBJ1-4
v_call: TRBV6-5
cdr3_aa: CASSPRGRYEKLFF
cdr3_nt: TGTGCCAGCAGTCCCAGGGGGCGTTATGAAAAACTGTTTTTT

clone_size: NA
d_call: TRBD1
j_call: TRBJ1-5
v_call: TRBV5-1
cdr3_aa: CASSTGQSNQPQHF
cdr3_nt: TGCGCCAGCAGCACGGGACAGAGCAATCAGCCCCAGCATTTT

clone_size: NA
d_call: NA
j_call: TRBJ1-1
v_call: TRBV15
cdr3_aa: CATREDSYTEAFF
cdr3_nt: TGTGCCACCAGAGAAGACAGCTACACTGAAGCTTTCTTT

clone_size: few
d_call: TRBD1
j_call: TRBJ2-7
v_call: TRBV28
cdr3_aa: CASRPPGQGIYEQYF
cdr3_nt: TGTGCCAGCAGGCCGCCGGGACAGGGGATCTACGAGCAGTACTTC

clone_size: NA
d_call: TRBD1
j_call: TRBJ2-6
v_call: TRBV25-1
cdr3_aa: CASSAAGTGESGANVLTF
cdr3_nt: TGTGCCAGCAGCGCTGCCGGGACAGGGGAGTCTGGGGCCAACGTCCTGACTTTC

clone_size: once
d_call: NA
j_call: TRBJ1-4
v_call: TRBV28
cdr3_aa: CATHRATNEKLFF
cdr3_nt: TGTGCCACCCACAGGGCAACTAATGAAAAACTGTTTTTT

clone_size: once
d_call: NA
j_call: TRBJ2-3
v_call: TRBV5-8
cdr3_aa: CASSLSTDTQYF
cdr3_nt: TGTGCCAGCAGCCTGTCCACAGATACGCAGTATTTT

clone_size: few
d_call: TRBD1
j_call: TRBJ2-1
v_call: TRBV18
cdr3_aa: CASSPSPGQNNEQFF
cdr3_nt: TGTGCCAGCTCACCATCACCGGGACAGAACAATGAGCAGTTCTTC

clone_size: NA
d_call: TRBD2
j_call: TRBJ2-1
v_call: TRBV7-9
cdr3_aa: CASSLALAGRNEQFF
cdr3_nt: TGTGCCAGCAGCTTAGCCCTAGCGGGAAGGAATGAGCAGTTCTTC

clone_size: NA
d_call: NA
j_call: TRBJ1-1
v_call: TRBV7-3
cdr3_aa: CASSLLGVETEKAFF
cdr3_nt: TGTGCCAGCAGCTTGCTAGGGGTGGAGACAGAAAAAGCTTTCTTT

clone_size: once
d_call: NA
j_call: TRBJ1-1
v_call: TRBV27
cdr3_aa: CASSLGRGTEAFF
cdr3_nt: TGTGCCAGCAGTTTGGGGAGAGGCACTGAAGCTTTCTTT

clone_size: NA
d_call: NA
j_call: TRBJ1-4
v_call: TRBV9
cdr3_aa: CASSPGQGREKLFF
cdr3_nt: TGTGCCAGCAGCCCGGGGCAGGGGCGTGAAAAACTGTTTTTT

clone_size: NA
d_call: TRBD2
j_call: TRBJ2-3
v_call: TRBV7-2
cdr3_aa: CASSWGTSGGAADTQYF
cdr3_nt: TGTGCCAGCAGCTGGGGGACTAGCGGGGGGGCCGCAGATACGCAGTATTTT

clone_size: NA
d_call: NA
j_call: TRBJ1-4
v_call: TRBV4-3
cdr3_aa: CASSHRGYEKLFF
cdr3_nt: TGCGCCAGCAGCCATCGGGGGTATGAAAAACTGTTTTTT

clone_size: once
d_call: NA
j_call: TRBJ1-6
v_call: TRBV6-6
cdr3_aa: CASSRSTVGSSYNSPLHF
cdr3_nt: TGTGCCAGCAGCCGATCGACAGTCGGGAGCTCCTATAATTCACCCCTCCACTTT

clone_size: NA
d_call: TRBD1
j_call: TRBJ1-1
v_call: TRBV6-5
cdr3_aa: CASRDRTLNTEAFF
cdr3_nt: TGTGCCAGTCGGGACAGAACATTGAACACTGAAGCTTTCTTT

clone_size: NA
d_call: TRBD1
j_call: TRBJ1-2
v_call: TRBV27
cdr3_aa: CASRLQGDYGYTF
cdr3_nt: TGTGCCAGCCGCCTACAGGGGGATTATGGCTACACCTTC

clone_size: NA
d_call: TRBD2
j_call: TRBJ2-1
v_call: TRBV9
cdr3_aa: CASSVESSGSKNEQFF
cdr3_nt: TGTGCCAGCAGCGTAGAAAGTAGCGGGAGTAAAAATGAGCAGTTCTTC

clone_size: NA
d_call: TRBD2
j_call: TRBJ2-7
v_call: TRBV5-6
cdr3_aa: CASWSSGKTYEQYF
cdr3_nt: TGTGCCAGCTGGAGTAGCGGGAAGACCTACGAGCAGTACTTC

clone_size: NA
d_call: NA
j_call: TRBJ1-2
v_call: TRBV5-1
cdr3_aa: CASSQGGRGSGYTF
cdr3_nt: TGCGCCAGCAGCCAAGGTGGTAGGGGATCTGGCTACACCTTC

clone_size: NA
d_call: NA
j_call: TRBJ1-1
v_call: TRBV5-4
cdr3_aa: CASSLAAGGSNTEAFF
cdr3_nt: TGTGCCAGCAGCTTGGCGGCGGGGGGCAGCAACACTGAAGCTTTCTTT

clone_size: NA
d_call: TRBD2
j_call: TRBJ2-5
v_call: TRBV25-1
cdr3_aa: CASSAGLAGGQETQYF
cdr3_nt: TGTGCCAGCAGTGCAGGACTAGCGGGGGGGCAAGAGACCCAGTACTTC

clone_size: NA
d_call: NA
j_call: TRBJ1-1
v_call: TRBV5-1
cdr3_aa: CASSLAVNTEAFF
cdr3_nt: TGCGCCAGCAGCCTGGCGGTTAACACTGAAGCTTTCTTT